This is a list of T cell receptor beta chains from one sample in a study of T cell responses to AZD1222 COVID-19 vaccine. Generated by immunoSEQ multiplex PCR, the TCRdb table keeps only in-frame clones and is missing some. The sample has around 100,000 clones; approximately 89% are singletons. The input for sequencing was peripheral blood, taken on day 0 of AZD1222 vaccination. All receptors derive from an adult in good health. Each CDR3 is given with its conserved first and last residue. Fields, in order: D gene, clone size, V gene, J gene, CDR3 DNA, CDR3 protein. D genes are given only for firm matches. Size tells how often a clone was seen (once, few, many) or the class of an expanded clone, and some rows leave it out.

.	once	TRBV5-1	TRBJ2-7	TGCGCCAGCAGCTTGGAGCCAGTCTCCTACGAGCAGTACTTC	CASSLEPVSYEQYF
TRBD2	.	TRBV3-1/TRBV3-2	TRBJ2-3	TGTGCCAGCAGCCAAGGGGCGTGGGGGGGAACAGATACGCAGTATTTT	CASSQGAWGGTDTQYF
TRBD1	.	TRBV6-4	TRBJ1-5	TGTGCCAGCAGTGACGGGGGACAGGGATTTCGGCGGGTCGAATTACAGCCCCAGCATTTT	CASSDGGQGFRRVELQPQHF
.	.	TRBV7-9	TRBJ1-1	TGTGCCAGCAGCTCACTAAGGGAGAGCACTGAAGCTTTCTTT	CASSSLRESTEAFF
.	.	TRBV19	TRBJ1-4	TGTGCCAGTAGCTCACAGGCTCTTAATGAAAAACTGTTTTTT	CASSSQALNEKLFF
.	.	TRBV2	TRBJ1-4	TGTGCCAGCAGTGAAAGGACACTTCTGGTGCTTAATGAAAAACTGTTTTTT	CASSERTLLVLNEKLFF
.	.	TRBV6-5	TRBJ1-2	TGTGCCAGCAGGACAGGCAACCGTGGCTACACCTTC	CASRTGNRGYTF
.	.	TRBV19	TRBJ1-3	TGTGCCAGTAGTATCGAAGGGACCCTGGTTGGAAACACCATATATTTT	CASSIEGTLVGNTIYF
.	.	TRBV15	TRBJ1-1	TGTGCCACCAGCAGAGAGTCGGGGACTGAAGCTTTCTTT	CATSRESGTEAFF
.	.	TRBV29-1	TRBJ1-4	TGCAGCGTTGAAGGTACTGAATCAACTAATGAAAAACTGTTTTTT	CSVEGTESTNEKLFF
.	once	TRBV9	TRBJ1-2	TGTGCCAGCAGCCCCCGCCCCGGAGATGGCTACACCTTC	CASSPRPGDGYTF
.	.	TRBV12-3/TRBV12-4	TRBJ1-5	TGTGCCAGCACCCTGACTTTCAATCAGCCCCAGCATTTT	CASTLTFNQPQHF
TRBD1	.	TRBV5-1	TRBJ2-2	TGCGCCAGCAGCTCGACAGGGGCCTACACCGGGGAGCTGTTTTTT	CASSSTGAYTGELFF
.	.	TRBV3-1/TRBV3-2	TRBJ1-4	TGTGCCAGCAGCCATGGTGAAAAACTGTTTTTT	CASSHGEKLFF
TRBD1	.	TRBV7-9	TRBJ1-2	TGTGCCAGCAGCTTAGCTACAGGGGATGGGGGAGGCTACACCTTC	CASSLATGDGGGYTF
.	.	TRBV30	TRBJ1-4	TGTGCCTGGAGTTGGGGGAAGGGGGAAAAACTGTTTTTT	CAWSWGKGEKLFF
.	.	TRBV4-1	TRBJ1-6	TGCGCCAGCAGCCAACGGACAGTAAATTCACCCCTCCACTTT	CASSQRTVNSPLHF
TRBD1	.	TRBV11-2	TRBJ1-3	TGTGCCAGCAGCTTAGCCAGGGGGCAAGGTGGAAACACCATATATTTT	CASSLARGQGGNTIYF
.	.	TRBV9	TRBJ2-2	TGTGCCAGCAGCGTAGGGATCAGCACCGGGGAGCTGTTTTTT	CASSVGISTGELFF
.	.	TRBV10-1	TRBJ2-1	TGCGCCAGCAGTGATCGGCTCTCCTACAATGAGCAGTTCTTC	CASSDRLSYNEQFF
TRBD2	.	TRBV29-1	TRBJ2-7	TGCAGCGTACAAGCGGGGTCCTCCTACGAGCAGTACTTC	CSVQAGSSYEQYF
.	.	TRBV2	TRBJ1-5	TGTGCCAGCAGTGACCCAGGTCTTCAGCATTTT	CASSDPGLQHF
TRBD1	.	TRBV9	TRBJ2-2	TGTGCCAGCAGCGCCCCATTAGGACAGGGTGGCACCGGGGAGCTGTTTTTT	CASSAPLGQGGTGELFF
TRBD1	once	TRBV7-8	TRBJ1-2	TGTGCCAGCAGCCACGGACAGGGGGTTATAGACTATGGCTACACCTTC	CASSHGQGVIDYGYTF
TRBD2	.	TRBV19	TRBJ2-7	TGTGCCAGCTGGACTAGCGGGCTGTTTGAGCAGTACTTC	CASWTSGLFEQYF
.	.	TRBV15	TRBJ1-3	TGTGCCACCAGCAGAGATCCCCGACGAAACACCATATATTTT	CATSRDPRRNTIYF
TRBD1	.	TRBV7-9	TRBJ2-7	TGTGCCAGCAGCCCTGGACAGGGGGGGTACGAGCAGTACTTC	CASSPGQGGYEQYF
TRBD1	.	TRBV4-1	TRBJ2-7	TGCGCCAGCAGCCATGCCGGGACAGCGACCTACGAGCAGTACTTC	CASSHAGTATYEQYF
TRBD2	.	TRBV3-1/TRBV3-2	TRBJ2-3	TGTGCCAGCAGCCAGGGACTAGTGGGGGGGCCGGGAGATACGCAGTATTTT	CASSQGLVGGPGDTQYF
TRBD1	.	TRBV5-1	TRBJ2-2	TGCGCCAGCAGCCCCGGAGGCGGGTCCCGGGACAGGGGGCTGTACACCGGGGAGCTGTTTTTT	CASSPGGGSRDRGLYTGELFF
TRBD1	.	TRBV18	TRBJ1-3	TGTGCCAGCTCACCCGGGACAGGGGAGGCTGGAAACACCATATATTTT	CASSPGTGEAGNTIYF
.	.	TRBV6-5	TRBJ1-2	TGTGCCAGCAGGCTCCTCCCCCATGGCTACACCTTC	CASRLLPHGYTF
.	.	TRBV7-9	TRBJ1-2	TGTGCCAGCAGCTTAGCCCGGGGTTCGGATGGCTACACCTTC	CASSLARGSDGYTF
.	.	TRBV10-1	TRBJ2-7	TGCGCCAACATATCCCAGGGGGGTATACAGGCCTACGAGCAGTACTTC	CANISQGGIQAYEQYF
.	.	TRBV18	TRBJ1-4	TGTGCCAGCTCACCCGACAGGCGAGCTAATGAAAAACTGTTTTTT	CASSPDRRANEKLFF
.	.	TRBV5-1	TRBJ1-1	TGCGCCAGCAGCTTGGAAGGGACTCCATCCATGAACACTGAAGCTTTCTTT	CASSLEGTPSMNTEAFF
.	once	TRBV6-2/TRBV6-3	TRBJ1-2	TGTGCCAGCAGTTACGATGAGACAGAACCCGAATTTTATATTAACTATGGCTACACCTTC	CASSYDETEPEFYINYGYTF
TRBD2	.	TRBV5-5	TRBJ2-1	TGTGCCAGCAGCCCGGGACTAGTCGTCGCCAATGAGCAGTTCTTC	CASSPGLVVANEQFF
TRBD1	.	TRBV7-9	TRBJ2-6	TGTGCCAGCAGCTCAAGGCGGACAGGGGCTGGGGCCAACGTCCTGACTTTC	CASSSRRTGAGANVLTF
.	.	TRBV4-2	TRBJ1-2	TGTGCCAGCAGCCAAGAGTCGCAGGGGCACTATGGCTACACCTTC	CASSQESQGHYGYTF